These 23 T cell receptor beta chains originate from one sample sequenced in a study of OX40 agonist ivuxolimab in advanced cancers. Clones were sequenced by immunoSEQ multiplex PCR, and TCRdb holds only the in-frame ones, with some missing. The sample records 20,000 or so clones, approximately 90% being singletons. The specimen was CD4+ or CD8+ T cells sorted from blood, collected in a trial of the OX40 agonist ivuxolimab. Receptors originate from an adult with an advanced solid tumor such as melanoma, head and neck, liver or kidney cancer.

Only one count was recorded for this clone. The chain carries TRBV5-4 and TRBJ2-1, with D uncertain. Germline values: CDR1 SGHNT, CDR2 YYREEE (reference sequence). Trimming left V 6 bases short and J 3 bases short, with 10 bases between. This CDR3 is 13 amino acids long. CDR3 bases: TGTGCCAGCACCCAGTGGCGCTACAATGAGCAGTTCTTC. It codes for CASTQWRYNEQFF.

The V and J genes are TRBV5-6 and TRBJ2-2; D may be TRBD2 (6 bases). This CDR3 contains 14 residues. V was clipped by 0 bases and J by 3 bases, with 6 bases between them. Germline CDR1 is SGHDT and CDR2 is YYEEEE. The CDR3 nucleotides are TGTGCCAGCAGCTTGGGGGAGGACACCGGGGAGCTGTTTTTT. This gives the protein CASSLGEDTGELFF.

This rearrangement joins TRBV7-9 to TRBJ2-5; possibly TRBD1 or TRBD2 for D (5 bases each). The CDR3 is made up of 12 amino acids. The V gene lost 8 bases and the J gene lost 5 bases, with 12 bases spanning the gap. CDR1 is SEHNR, CDR2 FQNEAQ, per germline (reference sequence). CDR3 in DNA: TGTGCCAGCCGTGGGGGTGGGGAGACCCAGTACTTC. This gives the protein CASRGGGETQYF.

The chain is built from TRBV6-1 and TRBJ2-1; tentative D call: TRBD2 (5 bases). Trimming stripped 1 base from V and 4 bases from J, with 11 bases between. Germline V gene sequence: CDR1 MNHNS, CDR2 SASEGT. This CDR3 region has 15 residues. CDR3 DNA: TGTGCCAGCAGTGAAGATGGGAGAAGGTACAATGAGCAGTTCTTC. This gives the protein CASSEDGRRYNEQFF.

This sequence joins TRBV18 and TRBJ2-1, with unresolved D. The CDR3 has 12 amino acids. Trimming pared 6 bases from V and 4 bases from J, leaving 7 bases between. Per germline, CDR1 KGHSH and CDR2 LQKENI. Here the CDR3 DNA reads TGTGCCAGCTCCCCAGGTTACAATGAGCAGTTCTTC. This encodes CASSPGYNEQFF.

The chain combines TRBV25-1 with TRBJ1-4; 12 positions agree with TRBD1. V lost 7 bases, J lost 7 bases, and 7 bases stayed unmatched. The CDR3 has 15 amino acids. Germline V gene sequence: CDR1 MGHDK, CDR2 SYGVNS. CDR3 DNA: TGTGCCAGCAATAGCCCGGGACAGGGGGCTGAAAAACTGTTTTTT. Protein: CASNSPGQGAEKLFF.

The chain carries TRBV30 and TRBJ2-1; D tentatively reads TRBD1 or TRBD2 (6 bases each). The V gene's germline CDR1 is GTSNPN and CDR2 SVGIG (reference sequence). The V end was cut by 3 bases, the J end by 7 bases, with 31 bases between. The CDR3 spans 19 residues. The CDR3 DNA reads as TGTGCCTGGAGATTAGCACTAGGCAGGGGAAAACCCGGGAGTAATGAGCAGTTCTTC. Its protein product is CAWRLALGRGKPGSNEQFF.

V is TRBV9 and J is TRBJ1-5; 7 nucleotides align to TRBD1. The CDR3 contains 15 residues. The V gene end was trimmed by 0 bases and the J gene end by 4 bases; junction bases not matched to a gene: 4. Germline V CDR1 and CDR2: SGDLS, YYNGEE. DNA for the CDR3: TGTGCCAGCAGCGTAGATGGGACAGCGAATCAGCCCCAGCATTTT. Its translation is CASSVDGTANQPQHF. The variable domain in full, with the rest retrieved from reference TRBV9 and TRBJ1-5, is DSGVTQTPKHLITATGQRVTLRCSPRSGDLSVYWYQQSLDQGLQFLIQYYNGEERAKGNILERFSAQQFPDLHSELNLSSLELGDSALYFCASSVDGTANQPQHFGDGTRLSIL.

The rearrangement links TRBV11-2 to TRBJ1-1, with D unresolved. This CDR3 spans 14 amino acids. Germline-derived CDR1 and CDR2 are SGHAT and FQNNGV. Between the trimmed V and J ends, which lost 3 bases and 1 base, there was a span of 9 bases. CDR3 residues: CASSLEPGNTEAFF. CDR3 in DNA: TGTGCCAGCAGCTTGGAGCCGGGGAACACTGAAGCTTTCTTT.

The CDR3 sequence: CASSLGTGGGAEAFF. In nucleotides, the CDR3 is TGTGCCAGCAGTCTGGGGACAGGGGGCGGCGCTGAAGCTTTCTTT. The chain couples TRBV27 to TRBJ1-1; 12 positions match TRBD1. Germline V gene data show CDR1 as MNHEY and CDR2 as SMNVEV (reference sequence). This CDR3 has 15 residues. The trim removed 5 bases at V and 6 bases at J, leaving 7 bases unmatched.

The rearrangement uses TRBV14 and TRBJ2-7; tentatively, D is TRBD1 (6 bases). Trimming took off 2 bases at V and 2 bases at J, with 16 bases between the two ends. There are 16 residues in the CDR3. Germline lookup yields CDR1 SGHDN and CDR2 FVKESK. The CDR3 sequence is CASSQTQGFNPYEQYF. The CDR3 nucleotides are TGTGCCAGCAGCCAAACACAGGGATTCAACCCCTACGAGCAGTACTTC.

This chain joins TRBV15 and TRBJ2-5; D remains ambiguous. The CDR3 has 15 residues. Trimming shortened V by 3 bases and J by 5 bases, and 16 bases separated the two germline ends. CDR1 and CDR2 (germline): LNHNV, YYDKDF (reference sequence). The CDR3 sequence is CATSRSFDIKETQYF. As DNA, the CDR3 is TGTGCCACCAGCAGGTCATTTGACATTAAGGAGACCCAGTACTTC.

This clone came up a few times. The chain employs TRBV7-9 and TRBJ2-3; TRBD2 matches 11 bases. V was clipped by 5 bases and J by 1 base; unmatched bases: 8. CDR1 and CDR2 from the germline V gene are SEHNR and FQNEAQ (reference sequence). The CDR3 loop spans 17 amino acids. CDR3 protein: CASSPHRLAGRTDTQYF. In DNA, the CDR3 is TGTGCCAGCAGCCCCCATCGACTAGCGGGGCGCACAGATACGCAGTATTTT.

The chain combines TRBV6-5 with TRBJ2-1; 9 positions agree with TRBD2. The CDR3 runs to 15 residues. Looked up from germline, CDR1 is MNHEY and CDR2 is SVGAGI. The ends lost 6 bases at V and 8 bases at J; junction bases unmatched: 11. In DNA, the CDR3 is TGTGCCAGCAGACTGTCGCGGGGGGGAGTCGATGAGCAGTTCTTC. It is translated as CASRLSRGGVDEQFF.

V gene TRBV9 combines with J gene TRBJ2-3; D possibly corresponds to TRBD1 (6 bases). CDR1 is SGDLS, CDR2 YYNGEE, per germline. V gave up 4 bases and J gave up 4 bases, with 22 bases separating them. The CDR3 has 17 residues. CDR3 sequence (DNA): TGTGCCAGCAGCCTAGGGGGAGTAGTAGGCCCCTCAGATACGCAGTATTTT. This encodes CASSLGGVVGPSDTQYF.

The rearrangement uses TRBV7-9 and TRBJ2-5; the match to TRBD2 covers 9 bases. CDR1 and CDR2 from the germline V gene are SEHNR and FQNEAQ (reference sequence). The ends lost 4 bases at V and 3 bases at J; junction bases unmatched: 3. The CDR3 consists of 14 residues. The CDR3 sequence is CASSSSGAKETQYF. In nucleotides, the CDR3 is TGTGCCAGCAGCTCTAGCGGGGCGAAAGAGACCCAGTACTTC.

The chain is built from TRBV7-9 and TRBJ2-2, with D tentatively TRBD2 (5 bases). The CDR3 has 11 amino acids. Germline V gene data show CDR1 as SEHNR and CDR2 as FQNEAQ (reference sequence). Trimming removed 6 bases from V and 7 bases from J, with 6 bases in between. The CDR3 bases are TGTGCCAGCAGGAGCGGCGGGGAGCTGTTTTTT. Translating gives CASRSGGELFF.

The chain recombines TRBV25-1 with TRBJ2-3; possible D gene TRBD2, 6 bases. Germline V gene lookup returns CDR1 MGHDK and CDR2 SYGVNS. The CDR3 extends over 16 amino acids. V was clipped by 2 bases and J by 2 bases, with 14 bases between them. The CDR3 protein is CASSEKVAVDTDTQYF. CDR3 nucleotide sequence: TGTGCCAGCAGTGAAAAGGTAGCGGTAGACACAGATACGCAGTATTTT.

This clone was observed once. This sequence joins TRBV10-3 and TRBJ2-2; D unclear. Trimming shortened V by 0 bases and J by 1 base, and 9 bases separated the two germline ends. The germline V gene has CDR1 ENHRY and CDR2 SYGVKD. The CDR3 runs 16 residues. CDR3 sequence reads: CAISESQSGNTGELFF. The CDR3 nucleotides are TGTGCCATCAGTGAGTCCCAGTCAGGGAACACCGGGGAGCTGTTTTTT.

The chain has TRBV5-4 and TRBJ1-1; no clear D. V gave up 7 bases and J gave up 7 bases, with 11 bases separating them. The CDR3 extends over 11 amino acids. Germline V gives CDR1 SGHNT, CDR2 YYREEE (reference sequence). The CDR3 region is CASHLNSEAFF. The CDR3 nucleotides read TGTGCCAGCCACTTAAATAGTGAAGCTTTCTTT.

CDR3 in DNA: TGTGCCAGCAGCCCCTCCTTGTCAGGGTATGGAAACACCATATATTTT. It specifies CASSPSLSGYGNTIYF. The chain links TRBV4-2 to TRBJ1-3, with a possible D match to TRBD1 (5 bases). This CDR3 comprises 16 residues. CDR1 is LGHNA and CDR2 is YNFKEQ in the germline V gene. Trimming shortened V by 4 bases and J by 3 bases, and 16 bases separated the two germline ends.

The chain couples TRBV11-2 to TRBJ2-7, with D perhaps matching TRBD2 (5 bases). The CDR3 length is 15 residues. Germline V lookup: CDR1 SGHAT, CDR2 FQNNGV. The ends were cut back, 2 bases at V and 7 bases at J, with 18 bases in the middle. CDR3 in amino acids: CASSLREGRLREQYF. As DNA, the CDR3 is TGTGCCAGCAGCTTAAGGGAAGGGAGATTGAGAGAGCAGTACTTC.

This clone occurred once. This chain uses TRBV27 with TRBJ1-1, with a tentative D call TRBD1 (5 bases). CDR1 is MNHEY, CDR2 SMNVEV, per germline (reference sequence). Trimming pared 5 bases from V and 4 bases from J, leaving 11 bases between. CDR3 length: 13 residues. CDR3: CASSGTVFTEAFF. For the CDR3, the DNA is TGTGCCAGCAGTGGGACCGTCTTCACTGAAGCTTTCTTT.